A single sample is the source of the 10 T cell receptor gamma chains below, sequenced in a study of gamma-delta T cells after stem cell transplantation. With CATT, TCRdb re-called clones from the RT-PCR reads. The sample has some 1,100 gamma-chain clones, 20% to 30% seen once; the top ten hold roughly two fifths. Sequenced input: gamma-delta T cells. The source is a human donor. It is not recorded whose cells these are; they may come from a transplant donor.

Details on this clone: A much bigger clone sits one base away, suggesting this may be a read error. The chain combines TRGV2 with TRGJP2. TCRdb records no J gene; here it was assigned by comparing the DNA to germline. Looked up from germline, CDR1 is EGSNGY and CDR2 is YDSYNSKV. The CDR3 totals 19 residues. The CDR3, as DNA: TGTGCCGCCTGGGACGGGCCCTTATTTAGTTATAGTAGTGATTGGATCAAGACGTTT. Its translation: CAAWDGPLFSYSSDWIKTF.

This clone was counted between two and nine times. This CDR3 is also generated by other DNA sequences in the sample. The genes are TRGV2 and TRGJ1 or TRGJ2. The J gene was missing in TCRdb and was found by matching the end of the DNA to germline. Germline lookup yields CDR1 EGSNGY and CDR2 YDSYNSKV. The ends lost 0 bases at V and 7 bases at J; junction bases unmatched: 6. The CDR3 loop spans 13 amino acids. The CDR3 is CATWDGPGYKKLF. CDR3 nucleotides: TGTGCCACCTGGGACGGGCCGGGGTATAAGAAACTCTTT.

As regards this clone: The sample contains more than one DNA sequence encoding this CDR3. This chain joins TRGV3 and TRGJ1 or TRGJ2. The J gene was not available in TCRdb and was assigned here by matching the DNA to germline segments. CDR3 length: 13 residues. V was clipped by 1 base and J by 3 bases; unmatched bases: 3. Germline CDR1 is VTNTFY and CDR2 is YDVSTARD (reference sequence). The CDR3 coding sequence is TGTGCCACCTGGGACAGTAGTTATTATAAGAAACTCTTT. Translating gives CATWDSSYYKKLF.

To note about this clone: A far larger clone is off by one base, so a read error is likely. This chain connects TRGV5P to TRGJP1. The J gene is not listed in TCRdb, so it was assigned here from a DNA match to germline. TRGV5P counts as a pseudogene. This CDR3 is built from 13 residues. CDR3 DNA: TGTGCCACCTGGGGCTTCACTGGTCGGTTCAAGATATTT. It translates to CATWGFTGRFKIF.

This clone was observed a handful of times. The V and J genes are TRGV9 and TRGJ1 or TRGJ2. In the absence of a J gene in TCRdb, the DNA was matched to germline to assign it here. Trimming took 3 bases from V and 0 from J; bases not matched to a gene: 14. Germline loops: CDR1 GITISATS, CDR2 ISYDGTV (reference sequence). The CDR3 length is 17 residues. This CDR3 is CALWEPKKPKNYYKKLF. CDR3 sequence (DNA): TGTGCCTTGTGGGAGCCAAAAAAACCAAAGAATTATTATAAGAAACTCTTT.

Within the sample, this clone is large. This chain connects TRGV9 to TRGJ1 or TRGJ2. As TCRdb names no J gene, one was assigned here on the basis of a DNA match to germline. V gave up 2 bases and J gave up 9 bases; unmatched junction bases: 4. This CDR3 is built from 11 residues. Germline-derived CDR1 and CDR2 are GITISATS and ISYDGTV (reference sequence). The CDR3 sequence: CALWEAPKKLF. CDR3 nucleotide sequence: TGTGCCTTGTGGGAGGCCCCTAAGAAACTCTTT.

Regarding this clone: A much more abundant neighbour one base away suggests this may be a read error. V and J are TRGV4 and TRGJP2. TCRdb supplies no J gene; here it was assigned by aligning the nucleotide sequence to germline. CDR1 is EGSTGY and CDR2 is YDSYTSSV in the germline V gene. This CDR3 contains 16 residues. In DNA, the CDR3 is TGTGCCACCTGGGATGGGCCTGGGGGTAGTGATCGGATCAAGACGTTT. Its protein product is CATWDGPGGSDRIKTF.

This chain links TRGV9 with TRGJ1 or TRGJ2. No J gene was available from TCRdb, and it was assigned here by a germline match of the DNA. The CDR3 totals 12 residues. CDR1 GITISATS and CDR2 ISYDGTV come from the germline V gene (reference sequence). Trimming took 0 bases from V and 5 from J; bases not matched to a gene: 1. The CDR3 region has the DNA TGTGCCTTGTGGGAGGTGCATTATAAGAAACTCTTT. This codes for CALWEVHYKKLF.

This clone was found a few times. This chain connects TRGV4 to TRGJ1 or TRGJ2. TCRdb supplies no J gene; here it was assigned by aligning the nucleotide sequence to germline. The germline V gene has CDR1 EGSTGY and CDR2 YDSYTSSV. The CDR3 contains 12 residues. V shed 1 base, J shed 7 bases, and the junction held 4 bases outside the gene matches. CDR3 region: CATWDGSYKKLF. The CDR3 DNA follows: TGTGCCACCTGGGATGGATCCTATAAGAAACTCTTT.

The chain has TRGV2 and TRGJ1 or TRGJ2. TCRdb does not report a J gene; here it was assigned by matching the DNA to germline references. The CDR3 is 14 residues long. V was clipped by 0 bases and J by 7 bases; unmatched bases: 9. Germline CDR1 reads EGSNGY; CDR2 reads YDSYNSKV. The CDR3 region is CATWDGLRRYKKLF. The CDR3 nucleotides are TGTGCCACCTGGGACGGGCTCCGAAGGTATAAGAAACTCTTT.